This T cell receptor (beta chain) was observed in a study of T-cell reconstitution after alpha-beta-depleted transplantation in children (TCRdb year 2016). In terms of the full investigation: T-cell immune reconstitution after TCRalphabeta/CD19-depleted allogeneic hematopoietic cell transplantation in children was quantitatively tracked in the study by means of TCR repertoire profiling.

Comments on this clonotype: The antigen this receptor binds is unknown. The input lacks base qualities; no much larger clone sits a single base away.

The CDR3 holds 14 amino acids from the cysteine to the phenylalanine. Just the 42-base CDR3 DNA is kept, in frame starting at base 1. The V end loses 6 bases and the J end loses 4 bases, and a stretch of 15 bases separates them. To prepare the library, PCR was applied. Sequencing was performed on an Illumina HiSeq 2500. TCR libraries were prepared with molecular barcoding, using unique molecular identifiers to normalize TCRbeta repertoire quantification. TCRdb reprocessing: public reads trimmed at Q25 with fastp, clones called with MiXCR, in-frame beta chains kept. CDR3 protein sequences are deduplicated, and each keeps its most common genes and DNA. Within this sample are about 640,000 distinct CDR3 sequences, with roughly 15% of them counted one time only. The top ten hold under 1.2% of the sample.

This sequence originates from a human donor who donated a stem cell graft to a child with acute myeloid leukemia. The specimen comprised PBMCs from the stem cell graft donor, sampled from the stem cell graft. This receptor chain uses TRBV12-3 or TRBV12-4 and TRBJ1-2, with TRBD1 as a weak D call on 6 bases. CDR3 reads: CASSPQGEGYGYTF. The DNA reads as follows: TGTGCCAGCAGCCCACAGGGAGAGGGCTATGGCTACACCTTC.